This entry lists 26 T cell receptor beta chains sequenced from one sample in a study of blood T cell repertoires in COVID-19 (dated by TCRdb to about 2020). Library creation used the immunoSEQ multiplex PCR assay. Held by TCRdb, this immuneACCESS table contains in-frame sequences only and omits some clones. Under half of the omission traces to an unresolved V gene where checked; the cause of the rest is unknown. The sample yields roughly 700,000 clones; 90% were counted once. Roughly 0.26% of the sample rests with the top ten. The sequenced material came from peripheral blood. The source of these receptors is a woman aged 18-35 years with acute or convalescent COVID-19.

This clone showed up just once. This chain links TRBV30 with TRBJ1-2; possible D gene TRBD1, 6 bases. V was trimmed by 0 bases and J by 2 bases, leaving 13 bases between them. CDR3 length: 15 residues. From germline, CDR1 is GTSNPN and CDR2 SVGIG (reference sequence). This chain's CDR3 is CAWSVLGAGNYGYTF. The CDR3 DNA is TGTGCCTGGAGTGTACTGGGGGCAGGGAACTATGGCTACACCTTC.

The chain carries TRBV28 and TRBJ2-3, with 7 bases identical to TRBD1. V gave up 3 bases and J gave up 1 base; unmatched junction bases: 10. Germline V lookup: CDR1 MDHEN, CDR2 SYDVKM. The CDR3 extends over 17 amino acids. CDR3 nucleotides: TGTGCCAGCAGTTTCGTCCCCACAGGGGTTCGCACAGATACGCAGTATTTT. Translated: CASSFVPTGVRTDTQYF.

V is TRBV24-1 and J is TRBJ2-6, with D tentatively TRBD1 (6 bases). V was cut by 2 bases and J by 0 bases, with 10 bases left in between. Germline assignment: CDR1 KGHDR and CDR2 SFDVKD. The CDR3 is made up of 17 amino acids. CDR3 bases: TGTGCCACCAGTGATTGGGGGCGCAACTCTGGGGCCAACGTCCTGACTTTC. Its protein is CATSDWGRNSGANVLTF.

J is TRBJ2-1 and V is TRBV30, with 7 bases matching TRBD1. J gave up 1 base and V 0 bases, and 3 bases lay outside the gene matches. CDR1 is GTSNPN and CDR2 is SVGIG in the germline V gene (reference sequence). The CDR3 extends over 15 amino acids. CDR3 DNA sequence: TGTGCCTGGAGTGTGGACAGGACATCCTACAATGAGCAGTTCTTC. This translates into CAWSVDRTSYNEQFF.

This rearrangement joins TRBV4-3 to TRBJ1-1, with 8 bases lining up with TRBD1. Trimming removed 3 bases from V and 6 bases from J; junction bases left unmatched: 9. The CDR3 totals 15 residues. Germline CDR1 is LGHNA and CDR2 is YSLEER. The CDR3 nucleotides are TGCGCCAGCAGCCAGGGGACAGGAGGGATCTCTGAAGCTTTCTTT. Encoded protein: CASSQGTGGISEAFF.

This chain joins TRBV5-1 and TRBJ2-7, with 7 nucleotides matching TRBD2. The CDR3 consists of 13 residues. From germline, CDR1 is SGHRS and CDR2 YFSETQ. V was clipped by 6 bases and J by 3 bases; unmatched bases: 6. The CDR3 DNA sequence: TGCGCCAGCACCTCGGGAGGAAGCTACGAGCAGTACTTC. As protein: CASTSGGSYEQYF.

The chain combines TRBV10-1 with TRBJ2-7; D is unresolved. V was trimmed by 0 bases and J by 6 bases, leaving 9 bases between them. Germline assignment: CDR1 WNHNN and CDR2 SYGVQD (reference sequence). The CDR3 runs 13 residues. The DNA for the CDR3 is TGCGCCAGCAGTGAGTCTTGGCGAGGCGAGCAGTACTTC. Translated: CASSESWRGEQYF.

The chain has TRBV7-8 and TRBJ2-7; TRBD1 matches at 7 bases. Germline assignment: CDR1 SGHVS and CDR2 FQNEAQ. CDR3 length: 15 residues. Unmatched junction bases numbered 9, after V lost 4 bases and J lost 3 bases. The CDR3 loop reads CASSSQQGMHYEQYF. DNA for the CDR3: TGTGCCAGCAGCTCACAACAGGGGATGCACTACGAGCAGTACTTC.

The CDR3 sequence is CASSLDRNYEQYF. The CDR3 DNA reads TGTGCCAGCAGCTTGGACAGAAACTACGAGCAGTACTTC. V and J are TRBV6-6 and TRBJ2-7; a possible D gene is TRBD1 (6 bases). V gave up 6 bases and J gave up 3 bases, with 12 bases separating them. The length of the CDR3 is 13 residues. Germline CDR1 reads MNHNY; CDR2 reads SVGAGI (reference sequence).

This chain connects TRBV7-6 to TRBJ1-1; D ambiguous. The CDR3 is 17 residues long. Germline V CDR1 and CDR2: SGHVS, FNYEAQ. Trimming removed 2 bases from V and 1 base from J, with 17 bases in between. The CDR3: CASSLWLLWAGNTEAFF. The CDR3 DNA is TGTGCCAGCAGCTTATGGTTGTTGTGGGCCGGGAACACTGAAGCTTTCTTT. Full variable domain (outside the CDR3, taken from reference TRBV7-6 and TRBJ1-1): GAGVSQSPRYKVTKRGQDVALRCDPISGHVSLYWYRQALGQGPEFLTYFNYEAQQDKSGLPNDRFSAERPEGSISTLTIQRTEQRDSAMYRCASSLWLLWAGNTEAFFGQGTRLTVV.

This chain joins TRBV28 and TRBJ2-3; TRBD1 matches 10 bases. The germline V gene has CDR1 MDHEN and CDR2 SYDVKM. The length of the CDR3 is 18 residues. Trimming took 3 bases from V and 4 from J; bases not matched to a gene: 13. The DNA for the CDR3 is TGTGCCAGCAGTTTCAACCCCTCGGACAGGGGGAGTGCAGATACGCAGTATTTT. It specifies CASSFNPSDRGSADTQYF.

V gene TRBV30 combines with J gene TRBJ1-1; 12 bases agree with TRBD1. In germline, CDR1 is GTSNPN, CDR2 SVGIG (reference sequence). The CDR3 is 15 amino acids. V dropped 5 bases and J dropped 5; count of bases not matched to a gene: 9. This CDR3 is CAWAGTGGLVTEAFF. Here the CDR3 DNA reads TGTGCCTGGGCCGGGACAGGGGGCTTAGTGACTGAAGCTTTCTTT.

The genes are TRBV10-2 and TRBJ1-1; tentatively, D is TRBD1 (5 bases). This CDR3 spans 13 amino acids. V gave up 3 bases and J gave up 1 base, with 6 bases separating them. Germline V CDR1 and CDR2: WSHSY, SAAADI. DNA of the CDR3: TGCGCCAGCAGTGATAGGGGGAACACTGAAGCTTTCTTT. This codes for CASSDRGNTEAFF.

The gene calls are TRBV4-2 and TRBJ2-2; 11 nucleotides agree with TRBD2. CDR1 and CDR2 (germline): LGHNA, YNFKEQ. The CDR3 has 21 amino acids. V lost 0 bases, J lost 1 base, and 13 bases stayed unmatched. The CDR3 region is CASSQEGGLAGGRVNTGELFF. The CDR3 bases are TGTGCCAGCAGCCAAGAAGGGGGGCTAGCGGGAGGCCGTGTGAACACCGGGGAGCTGTTTTTT.

The chain links TRBV10-3 to TRBJ2-3; TRBD2 agrees at 10 bases. V lost 3 bases, J lost 8 bases, and 8 bases stayed unmatched. The CDR3 consists of 15 residues. Germline loops: CDR1 ENHRY, CDR2 SYGVKD. This CDR3 is CAISENSGGSGTQYF. CDR3 DNA sequence: TGTGCCATCAGTGAAAATAGCGGGGGGTCTGGTACGCAGTATTTT.

The chain couples TRBV5-1 to TRBJ1-1; weak D call: TRBD1 (6 bases). The CDR3 has 13 residues. Between the trimmed V and J ends, which lost 2 bases and 6 bases, there was a span of 11 bases. Germline V gene data show CDR1 as SGHRS and CDR2 as YFSETQ. CDR3 nucleotide sequence: TGCGCCAGCAGCTTAAGAGACAGGTCTGAAGCTTTCTTT. This codes for CASSLRDRSEAFF.

The CDR3 nucleotides read TGTGCCACCAGTTCGGGGGGCGGGAGATACGAGCAGTACTTC. Protein: CATSSGGGRYEQYF. This chain uses TRBV24-1 with TRBJ2-7, with D perhaps matching TRBD2 (7 bases). Trimming removed 6 bases at V and 4 bases at J, with 15 bases between. This CDR3 is 14 amino acids long. Germline assignment: CDR1 KGHDR and CDR2 SFDVKD.

The chain links TRBV4-3 to TRBJ1-2; no definite D call. The CDR3 has 14 amino acids. CDR1 is LGHNA, CDR2 YSLEER, per germline. V dropped 0 bases and J dropped 3 bases, with 8 bases sitting between them. Here the CDR3 DNA reads TGCGCCAGCAGCCAAGAGGAGCGCGACTATGGCTACACCTTC. It yields the protein CASSQEERDYGYTF.

The rearrangement links TRBV4-3 to TRBJ2-7; a possible D gene is TRBD1 (6 bases). Trimming left V 0 bases short and J 3 bases short, with 12 bases between. The CDR3 contains 15 residues. Per germline, CDR1 LGHNA and CDR2 YSLEER. As DNA, the CDR3 is TGCGCCAGCAGCCAAGATAGGGGACACATCTACGAGCAGTACTTC. Translating gives CASSQDRGHIYEQYF.

The gene calls are TRBV5-1 and TRBJ1-3, with D possibly being TRBD1 (6 bases). The CDR3 runs 14 residues. The V end was cut by 7 bases, the J end by 2 bases, with 13 bases between. The V gene's germline CDR1 is SGHRS and CDR2 YFSETQ. The CDR3 DNA is TGCGCCAGCGGTTCAGGGGATACTGGAAACACCATATATTTT. It codes for CASGSGDTGNTIYF.

The chain couples TRBV7-2 to TRBJ1-5; a weak D match, TRBD1 (5 bases). This CDR3 has 14 amino acids. Per germline, CDR1 SGHTA and CDR2 FQGNSA. The V gene lost 1 base and the J gene lost 7 bases, with 11 bases spanning the gap. The CDR3 sequence: CASSLELRQQPQHF. The CDR3 DNA follows: TGTGCCAGCAGCTTAGAGCTAAGACAGCAGCCCCAGCATTTT. The complete variable domain, with remaining parts taken from reference TRBV7-2 and TRBJ1-5, reads GAGVSQSPSNKVTEKGKDVELRCDPISGHTALYWYRQSLGQGLEFLIYFQGNSAPDKSGLPSDRFSAERTGGSVSTLTIQRTQQEDSAVYLCASSLELRQQPQHFGDGTRLSIL.

This chain connects TRBV6-5 to TRBJ1-3; 9 positions agree with TRBD1. Trimming cost V 7 bases and J 4 bases; bases outside gene matches: 5. CDR3 size: 14 residues. Germline V lookup: CDR1 MNHEY, CDR2 SVGAGI. CDR3 coding DNA: TGTGCCAGCATAAACAGGGGGCAAGGAAACACCATATATTTT. Translating gives CASINRGQGNTIYF.

The rearrangement joins TRBV19 to TRBJ1-2, with D possibly TRBD1 on 6 matching bases. The CDR3 is made up of 13 amino acids. Germline V CDR1 and CDR2: LNHDA, SQIVND (reference sequence). Between the trimmed V and J ends, which lost 6 bases and 4 bases, there was a span of 12 bases. CDR3 protein: CASRPGEIYGYTF. The DNA for the CDR3 is TGTGCCAGTAGACCAGGGGAGATCTATGGCTACACCTTC. The full variable domain, in which reference TRBV19 and TRBJ1-2 provide the parts outside the CDR3, is DGGITQSPKYLFRKEGQNVTLSCEQNLNHDAMYWYRQDPGQGLRLIYYSQIVNDFQKGDIAEGYSVSREKKESFPLTVTSAQKNPTAFYLCASRPGEIYGYTFGSGTRLTVV.

The CDR3 DNA reads TGTGCCTGGAGCGACAGGGTGGTTACCACAGGCTACACCTTC. Amino acids: CAWSDRVVTTGYTF. The genes are TRBV30 and TRBJ1-2; 7 nucleotides match TRBD1. In germline, CDR1 is GTSNPN, CDR2 SVGIG (reference sequence). This CDR3 has 14 residues. V shed 3 bases and J 8 bases; nucleotides not matched to a gene: 12.

This clone was seen a handful of times. The CDR3 bases are TGTGCCAGCAGCTTAGGAGCGGGGGTGCAAGAGCAGTACTTC. Translated: CASSLGAGVQEQYF. This sequence joins TRBV7-2 and TRBJ2-7; 8 positions agree with TRBD2. The CDR3 loop spans 14 amino acids. Germline lookup yields CDR1 SGHTA and CDR2 FQGNSA. J was trimmed by 7 bases and V by 1 base; bases with no gene match: 6.

J is TRBJ1-1 and V is TRBV28; D is unresolved. The V gene's germline CDR1 is MDHEN and CDR2 SYDVKM. V was shortened by 5 bases and J by 10 bases, with 14 bases between the two germline ends. This CDR3 spans 12 amino acids. This CDR3 reads CASSTSWASAFF. As DNA, the CDR3 is TGTGCCAGCAGTACCTCGTGGGCGTCAGCTTTCTTT.